This TCR beta chain was obtained from a study of control samples from healthy donors and cancer patients. Clones were sequenced by immunoSEQ multiplex PCR, and TCRdb holds only the in-frame ones, with some missing. The sample lists about 58,000 clones, approximately 89% occurring once. The germline CDR1 and CDR2 sequences are MDHEN and SYDVKM. V lost 10 bases and J lost 4, with 20 bases in between. This CDR3 spans 15 amino acids. The chain is built from TRBV28 and TRBJ1-5, with D possibly matching TRBD1 (6 bases). Specimen: PBMCs. The origin of this receptor is a woman in her fifties or sixties with lung cancer. The CDR3 region is CATLLAGADNQPQHF. CDR3 sequence (DNA): TGTGCCACCCTCTTGGCAGGGGCAGATAATCAGCCCCAGCATTTT.